The subject of this entry is one T cell receptor beta chain. This sample was included in a study of cytomegalovirus exposure and HLA in healthy donors. Germline loops: CDR1 MRHNA, CDR2 SNTAGT. There are 14 residues in the CDR3. Deletions cut 9 bases from V and 1 base from J, with 15 bases between. While unrecorded immune exposures were likely, the donors were nominally healthy when sampled. This PCR relied on a set of 60 Vbeta primers and 13 Jbeta primers. Sequencing was performed with immunoSEQ multiplex PCR; in TCRdb, only in-frame clones are kept and a portion is missing. This sample has 110,000 or so clones, with 70% to 85% found just once.

The V call is TRBV6-4, the J call TRBJ1-1, with a tentative D call TRBD1 (5 bases). The TCR comes from a man aged 35 to 55 in good health and CMV-seropositive. The sequenced sample was PBMCs. CDR3 nucleotide sequence: TGTGCCAGACCGGTGGGCAGGGAGAACACTGAAGCTTTCTTT. Its protein is CARPVGRENTEAFF.